The 24 T cell receptor beta chains reported below all come from one sample, sequenced in a study of cytomegalovirus exposure and HLA in healthy donors (dated by TCRdb to the late 2010s). Receptor libraries were prepared by the immunoSEQ multiplex PCR assay. A mixture of 60 forward primers for TCR Vbeta segments and 13 reverse primers for TCR Jbeta segments was used in the multiplex PCR. TCRdb retrieved this table from immuneACCESS and kept in-frame rearrangements only. Not all clones are present; in checked studies, unresolved V genes account for under half, and no reason is known for the remainder. The sample table lists about 130,000 clones, 55% to 75% of them with a count of one. The ten largest account for 4.2% of the sample. Sequenced sample: PBMCs. The receptors stem from a man between 45 and 60 years old in good health and CMV-seropositive.

V usage is TRBV23-1 and J usage is TRBJ1-6; weak D call: TRBD1 (6 bases). TRBV23-1 falls under the ORF class, with uncertain function. The CDR3 is made up of 20 amino acids. The germline V and J ends were trimmed by 5 bases and 10 bases, with 33 bases remaining between them. The CDR3 is CASSGKGRGQSFGLASPLHF. CDR3 sequence (DNA): TGCGCCAGCAGTGGTAAAGGGAGGGGACAAAGTTTCGGGTTAGCCTCACCCCTCCACTTT.

The chain couples TRBV6-4 to TRBJ1-5; D is undetermined. The length of the CDR3 is 15 residues. Germline V gene lookup returns CDR1 MRHNA and CDR2 SNTAGT. Trimming left V 2 bases short and J 6 bases short, with 14 bases between. The CDR3 here is CASSDRAGGGQPQHF. The CDR3 DNA is TGTGCCAGCAGTGACCGGGCTGGAGGAGGTCAGCCCCAGCATTTT.

This clone was seen only once. V usage is TRBV2 and J usage is TRBJ2-5, with unresolved D. Matching the DNA end better, TRBJ2-7 makes the J call doubtful. The germline V gene has CDR1 SNHLY and CDR2 FYNNEI. The CDR3 has 12 amino acids. CDR3 sequence reads: CASSESSYEQYF. CDR3 nucleotides: TGTGCCAGCAGTGAAAGCTCCTACGAGCAGTACTTC.

This chain joins TRBV7-6 and TRBJ2-1, with D possibly matching TRBD1 (6 bases). V was trimmed by 1 base and J by 5 bases, leaving 12 bases between them. There are 15 residues in the CDR3. Germline V CDR1 and CDR2: SGHVS, FNYEAQ. This CDR3 is CASSLGGTKNNEQFF. The CDR3 DNA follows: TGTGCCAGCAGCTTAGGTGGGACAAAAAACAATGAGCAGTTCTTC.

This clone was seen a handful of times. The CDR3 bases are TGTGCCAGCAGCATAAACAGGAATGGCTACACCTTC. Its protein is CASSINRNGYTF. This chain links TRBV5-6 with TRBJ1-2, with a possible D match to TRBD1 (5 bases). V dropped 4 bases and J dropped 6 bases, with 10 bases sitting between them. Per the germline V gene, CDR1 is SGHDT and CDR2 is YYEEEE. This CDR3 spans 12 amino acids.

V usage is TRBV6-1 and J usage is TRBJ1-2; 7 nucleotides line up with TRBD1. V lost 6 bases to trimming and J lost 6 bases; unmatched junction nucleotides: 10. The CDR3 is 14 amino acids. CDR1 MNHNS and CDR2 SASEGT come from the germline V gene. The chain's CDR3 is CASSSTGTVDGYTF. The CDR3 DNA follows: TGTGCCAGCAGCTCTACCGGGACAGTAGATGGCTACACCTTC.

The chain recombines TRBV5-4 with TRBJ2-6; D is perhaps TRBD1 (7 bases). CDR3 length: 17 residues. The germline V gene encodes CDR1 SGHNT and CDR2 YYREEE (reference sequence). V dropped 5 bases and J dropped 1 base, with 16 bases sitting between them. DNA of the CDR3: TGTGCCAGCAGGGAGGGGGCTGAAACTTCTGGGGCCAACGTCCTGACTTTC. It specifies CASREGAETSGANVLTF.

The V gene is TRBV7-8, the J gene TRBJ1-4, with 10 bases identical to TRBD1. Germline lookup yields CDR1 SGHVS and CDR2 FQNEAQ. The CDR3 is 16 amino acids. V lost 0 bases to trimming and J lost 8 bases; unmatched junction nucleotides: 6. The CDR3 sequence: CASSLASGQGNEKLFF. The CDR3, as DNA: TGTGCCAGCAGCTTAGCCTCGGGACAGGGGAACGAAAAACTGTTTTTT.

V and J are TRBV2 and TRBJ2-3; D is uncertain. This CDR3 region has 12 residues. V shed 3 bases and J shed 11 bases, with 12 bases lying between them. Germline loops: CDR1 SNHLY, CDR2 FYNNEI. CDR3 in amino acids: CASSDRDLRQYF. The CDR3 nucleotides read TGTGCCAGCAGTGACAGAGACTTGAGGCAGTATTTT.

The J gene is TRBJ1-1, the V gene TRBV7-9; perhaps TRBD1 as D (5 bases). Germline V gene lookup returns CDR1 SEHNR and CDR2 FQNEAQ (reference sequence). The CDR3 is made up of 13 amino acids. V dropped 2 bases and J dropped 1 base, with 5 bases sitting between them. The CDR3 loop reads CASSLRGNTEAFF. The CDR3 nucleotides read TGTGCCAGCAGCTTAAGGGGGAACACTGAAGCTTTCTTT.

This rearrangement joins TRBV9 to TRBJ2-1; D is uncertain. Germline-derived CDR1 and CDR2 are SGDLS and YYNGEE. Trimming removed 4 bases at V and 8 bases at J, with 10 bases between. The length of the CDR3 is 12 residues. This chain's CDR3 is CASSPIVHEQFF. CDR3 sequence (DNA): TGTGCCAGCAGCCCTATAGTTCATGAGCAGTTCTTC.

V is TRBV9 and J is TRBJ2-1; 11 bases are a match to TRBD2. Germline lookup yields CDR1 SGDLS and CDR2 YYNGEE. V lost 3 bases to trimming and J lost 2 bases; unmatched junction nucleotides: 4. This CDR3 contains 16 residues. CDR3 in amino acids: CASSENSGRAYNEQFF. Here the CDR3 DNA reads TGTGCCAGCAGCGAGAATAGCGGGAGGGCCTACAATGAGCAGTTCTTC.

V gene TRBV5-4 combines with J gene TRBJ1-1, with D tentatively TRBD1 (6 bases). The ends were cut back, 3 bases at V and 3 bases at J, with 9 bases in the middle. This CDR3 has 13 residues. CDR1 is SGHNT, CDR2 YYREEE, per germline (reference sequence). The CDR3 loop reads CASSWGQDTEAFF. The DNA of the CDR3 is TGTGCCAGCAGCTGGGGACAAGACACTGAAGCTTTCTTT.

The chain employs TRBV6-6 and TRBJ1-5, with D uncertain. Germline CDR1 MNHNY, CDR2 SVGAGI (reference sequence). V lost 10 bases and J lost 0, with 13 bases in between. The CDR3 has 14 amino acids. The CDR3 here is CATWGGYSNQPQHF. CDR3 nucleotide sequence: TGTGCCACCTGGGGAGGCTATAGCAATCAGCCCCAGCATTTT.

The V and J genes are TRBV7-2 and TRBJ2-5, with 8 positions matching TRBD1. With the DNA end fitting TRBJ2-7 better, the J assignment may be wrong. Germline V lookup: CDR1 SGHTA, CDR2 FQGNSA. The CDR3 extends over 19 amino acids. CDR3 sequence reads: CASSLVAGDGTGGSYEQYF. The CDR3 DNA reads as TGTGCCAGCAGCTTAGTCGCAGGGGATGGCACAGGGGGCTCCTACGAGCAGTACTTC.

This clone was picked up a small number of times. J is TRBJ1-1 and V is TRBV27; TRBD1 is a possible D gene (5 bases). CDR1 and CDR2 from the germline V gene are MNHEY and SMNVEV (reference sequence). Trimming cost V 6 bases and J 6 bases, with 20 bases left between them. This CDR3 region has 15 residues. CDR3 bases: TGTGCCAGCAGCCCCCACTGGGGGGAACGGGCTGAAGCTTTCTTT. Its protein is CASSPHWGERAEAFF.

CDR3 in amino acids: CASSQVLDEKLFF. In nucleotides, the CDR3 is TGTGCCAGCAGCCAAGTCTTAGATGAAAAACTGTTTTTT. This chain links TRBV4-2 with TRBJ1-4, with D hard to call. Trimming took off 1 base at V and 6 bases at J, with 6 bases between the two ends. The CDR3 length is 13 residues. CDR1 LGHNA and CDR2 YNFKEQ come from the germline V gene.

This clone was detected only a few times. This chain connects TRBV27 to TRBJ1-1, with D possibly TRBD1 on 5 matching bases. The CDR3 consists of 13 residues. In germline, CDR1 is MNHEY, CDR2 SMNVEV (reference sequence). V lost 3 bases to trimming and J lost 4 bases, with 9 bases between them. The CDR3 sequence: CASSFRAATEAFF. The CDR3 bases are TGTGCCAGCAGTTTCAGGGCGGCCACTGAAGCTTTCTTT.

The J gene is TRBJ1-1, the V gene TRBV18; the D is unclear. Germline V gene sequence: CDR1 KGHSH, CDR2 LQKENI. With 4 bases removed from V and 2 bases from J, the gap between germline ends came to 11 bases. There are 14 residues in the CDR3. The CDR3 reads CASSRSRENTEAFF. CDR3 nucleotides: TGTGCCAGCTCACGGTCCCGCGAAAACACTGAAGCTTTCTTT.

The V call is TRBV18, the J call TRBJ1-5; D possibly corresponds to TRBD1 (6 bases). The germline V gene encodes CDR1 KGHSH and CDR2 LQKENI. The germline V and J ends were trimmed by 4 bases and 1 base, with 17 bases remaining between them. There are 17 residues in the CDR3. The CDR3 protein is CASSRGQPRESNQPQHF. DNA of the CDR3: TGTGCCAGCTCACGCGGACAGCCAAGAGAAAGCAATCAGCCCCAGCATTTT.

The V gene is TRBV7-8, the J gene TRBJ1-1; D gene ambiguous. Trimming shortened V by 1 base and J by 1 base, and 4 bases separated the two germline ends. The CDR3 is 13 amino acids. Germline CDR1 and CDR2: SGHVS and FQNEAQ. CDR3 nucleotide sequence: TGTGCCAGCAGCTTAGTTCAGAACACTGAAGCTTTCTTT. Amino acid sequence: CASSLVQNTEAFF.

The chain uses TRBV7-2 and TRBJ1-5; D is possibly TRBD1 (6 bases). CDR3 length equals 14 residues. Trimming cost V 3 bases and J 5 bases, with 11 bases left between them. In germline, CDR1 is SGHTA, CDR2 FQGNSA. CDR3 nucleotides: TGTGCCAGCAGCTTCCTAGGACAGTATCAGCCCCAGCATTTT. Translation gives CASSFLGQYQPQHF.

This clone appeared once. The gene calls are TRBV7-2 and TRBJ2-5, with D possibly TRBD1 on 6 matching bases. The CDR3 spans 14 residues. The germline CDR1 and CDR2 sequences are SGHTA and FQGNSA. Trimming took 7 bases from V and 2 from J, leaving 14 bases between them. Here the CDR3 reads CASTGATGQETQYF. The CDR3 DNA reads as TGTGCCAGCACCGGGGCAACAGGGCAAGAGACCCAGTACTTC. The full variable domain, in which reference TRBV7-2 and TRBJ2-5 provide the parts outside the CDR3, is GAGVSQSPSNKVTEKGKDVELRCDPISGHTALYWYRQSLGQGLEFLIYFQGNSAPDKSGLPSDRFSAERTGGSVSTLTIQRTQQEDSAVYLCASTGATGQETQYFGPGTRLLVL.

The chain employs TRBV13 and TRBJ2-2; tentatively, D is TRBD1 (6 bases). V dropped 5 bases and J dropped 4 bases, with 20 bases sitting between them. The CDR3 runs to 17 residues. Germline V gene data show CDR1 as PRHDT and CDR2 as FYEKMQ (reference sequence). Here the CDR3 reads CASSPRQALRSTGELFF. The CDR3 DNA is TGTGCCAGCAGCCCCAGACAGGCGTTGAGGAGCACCGGGGAGCTGTTTTTT.